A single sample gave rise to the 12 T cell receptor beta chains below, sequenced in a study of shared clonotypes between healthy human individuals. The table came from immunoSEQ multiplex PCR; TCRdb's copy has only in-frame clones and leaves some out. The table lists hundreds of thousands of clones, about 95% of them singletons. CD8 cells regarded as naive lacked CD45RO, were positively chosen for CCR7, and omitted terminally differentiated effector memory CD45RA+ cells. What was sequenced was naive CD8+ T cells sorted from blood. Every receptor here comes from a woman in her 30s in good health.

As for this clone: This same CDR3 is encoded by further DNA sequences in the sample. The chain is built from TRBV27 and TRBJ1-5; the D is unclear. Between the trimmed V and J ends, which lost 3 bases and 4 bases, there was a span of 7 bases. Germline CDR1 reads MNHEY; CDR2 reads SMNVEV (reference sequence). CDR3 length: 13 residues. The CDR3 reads CASSFVGNQPQHF. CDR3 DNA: TGTGCCAGCAGTTTCGTGGGGAATCAGCCCCAGCATTTT.

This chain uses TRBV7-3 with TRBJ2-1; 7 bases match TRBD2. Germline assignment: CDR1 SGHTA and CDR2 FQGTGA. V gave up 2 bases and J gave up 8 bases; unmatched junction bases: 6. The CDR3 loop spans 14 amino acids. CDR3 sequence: CASSLVGGPHEQFF. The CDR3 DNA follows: TGTGCCAGCAGCTTAGTGGGAGGGCCTCATGAGCAGTTCTTC.

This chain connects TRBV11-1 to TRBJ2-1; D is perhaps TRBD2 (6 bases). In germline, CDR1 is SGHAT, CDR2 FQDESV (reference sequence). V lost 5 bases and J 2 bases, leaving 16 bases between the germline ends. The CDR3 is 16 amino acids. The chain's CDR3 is CASSPPGGSPYNEQFF. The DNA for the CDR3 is TGTGCCAGCAGCCCCCCTGGAGGGAGTCCCTACAATGAGCAGTTCTTC.

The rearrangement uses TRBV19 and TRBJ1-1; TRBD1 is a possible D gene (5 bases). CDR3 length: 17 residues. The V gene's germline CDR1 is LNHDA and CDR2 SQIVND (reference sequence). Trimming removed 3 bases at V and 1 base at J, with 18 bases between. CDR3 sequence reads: CASSIGSGGIGNTEAFF. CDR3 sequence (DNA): TGTGCCAGTAGTATCGGATCCGGGGGGATAGGGAACACTGAAGCTTTCTTT. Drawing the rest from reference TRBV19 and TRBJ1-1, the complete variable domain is DGGITQSPKYLFRKEGQNVTLSCEQNLNHDAMYWYRQDPGQGLRLIYYSQIVNDFQKGDIAEGYSVSREKKESFPLTVTSAQKNPTAFYLCASSIGSGGIGNTEAFFGQGTRLTVV.

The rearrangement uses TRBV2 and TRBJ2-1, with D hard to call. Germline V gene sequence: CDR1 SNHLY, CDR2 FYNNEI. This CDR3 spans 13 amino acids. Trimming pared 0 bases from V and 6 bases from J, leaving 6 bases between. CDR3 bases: TGTGCCAGCAGTGAAGCCCCCGTCAATGAGCAGTTCTTC. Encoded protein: CASSEAPVNEQFF.

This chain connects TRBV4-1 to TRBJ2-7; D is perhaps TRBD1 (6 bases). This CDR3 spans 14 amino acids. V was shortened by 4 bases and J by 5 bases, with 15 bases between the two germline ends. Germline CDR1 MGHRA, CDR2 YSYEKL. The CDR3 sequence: CASSLATGAHEQYF. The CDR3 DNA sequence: TGCGCCAGCAGCCTAGCGACAGGTGCCCACGAGCAGTACTTC.

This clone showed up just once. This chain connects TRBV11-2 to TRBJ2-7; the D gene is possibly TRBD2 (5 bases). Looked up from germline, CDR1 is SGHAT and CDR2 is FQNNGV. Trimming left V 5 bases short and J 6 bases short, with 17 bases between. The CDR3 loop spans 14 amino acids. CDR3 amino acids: CASSTPTGLGEQYF. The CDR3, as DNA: TGTGCCAGCAGCACTCCAACCGGACTCGGCGAGCAGTACTTC.

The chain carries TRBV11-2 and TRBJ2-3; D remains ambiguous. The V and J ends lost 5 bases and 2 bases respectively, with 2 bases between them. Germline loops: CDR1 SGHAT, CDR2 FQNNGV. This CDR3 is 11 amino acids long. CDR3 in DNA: TGTGCCAGCAGCATCACAGATACGCAGTATTTT. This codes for CASSITDTQYF.

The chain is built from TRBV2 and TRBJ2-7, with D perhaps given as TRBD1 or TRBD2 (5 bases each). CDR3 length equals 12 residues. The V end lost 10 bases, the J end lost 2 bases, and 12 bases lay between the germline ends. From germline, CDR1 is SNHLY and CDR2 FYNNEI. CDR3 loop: CATSGDAYEQYF. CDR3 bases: TGTGCCACATCTGGGGACGCCTACGAGCAGTACTTC.

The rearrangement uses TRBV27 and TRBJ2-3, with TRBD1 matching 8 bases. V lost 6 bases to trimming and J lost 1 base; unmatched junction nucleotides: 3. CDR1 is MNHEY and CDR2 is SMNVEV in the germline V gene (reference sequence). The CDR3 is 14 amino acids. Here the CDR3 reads CASRPTGGTDTQYF. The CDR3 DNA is TGTGCCAGCAGACCGACAGGGGGCACAGATACGCAGTATTTT.

The CDR3 sequence: CASTVLRGSGANVLTF. The CDR3 nucleotides read TGTGCCAGCACCGTACTGAGGGGCTCTGGGGCCAACGTCCTGACTTTC. This chain connects TRBV27 to TRBJ2-6; D may correspond to TRBD1 or TRBD2 (5 bases each). Looked up from germline, CDR1 is MNHEY and CDR2 is SMNVEV (reference sequence). The CDR3 has 16 amino acids. V was pared by 7 bases and J by 0 bases, with 13 bases between.

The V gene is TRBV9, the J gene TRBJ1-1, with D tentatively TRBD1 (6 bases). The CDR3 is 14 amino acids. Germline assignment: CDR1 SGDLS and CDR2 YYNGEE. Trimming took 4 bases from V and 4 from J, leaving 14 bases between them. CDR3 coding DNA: TGTGCCAGCAGCCCCCGGACAGCTCGCACTGAAGCTTTCTTT. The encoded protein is CASSPRTARTEAFF.